These 20 T cell receptor beta chains were sequenced from one sample in a study of T cells after yellow fever vaccination. TCRdb independently ran MiXCR on the 5' RACE reads; one entry per CDR3 protein. The data hold under 200,000 distinct CDR3 sequences, with around 7% observed a single time. The specimen comprised CD4+ T cells sorted from PBMCs, sampled 5 days after the first yellow fever vaccination. The receptor set was obtained from a man between 18 and 29 years old who received the YFV17D yellow fever vaccine.

This clonotype was seen repeatedly, ten times or more. CDR3 nucleotide sequence: TGTGCCATCAAGGGTTACGACCTCGCCGGGGAGCTGTTTTTT. It encodes CAIKGYDLAGELFF. The genes are TRBV10-3 and TRBJ2-2; D call uncertain. CDR1 ENHRY and CDR2 SYGVKD come from the germline V gene. CDR3 length: 14 residues. Trimming cost V 7 bases and J 6 bases, with 15 bases left between them.

This clonotype was picked up a small number of times. The rearrangement joins TRBV12-3 or TRBV12-4 to TRBJ2-1; 14 bases line up with TRBD2. The CDR3 sequence is 17 residues long. Trimming took 3 bases from V and 8 from J; bases not matched to a gene: 9. CDR3 in DNA: TGTGCCAGCAGTTTCCGGACTAGCGGGGGGATAAGGTATGAGCAGTTCTTC. The encoded protein is CASSFRTSGGIRYEQFF.

This clonotype was picked up a small number of times. The V gene is TRBV19, the J gene TRBJ1-2; D is ambiguous. The V gene lost 7 bases and the J gene lost 0 bases, with 15 bases spanning the gap. From germline, CDR1 is LNHDA and CDR2 SQIVND (reference sequence). There are 15 residues in the CDR3. CDR3: CASTGRQDTNYGYTF. CDR3 nucleotides: TGTGCCAGTACCGGGCGACAAGACACTAACTATGGCTACACCTTC.

This clonotype was counted at least ten times. The chain has TRBV2 and TRBJ2-2; D might be TRBD1 (6 bases). Germline-derived CDR1 and CDR2 are SNHLY and FYNNEI. The V end was cut by 8 bases, the J end by 7 bases, with 20 bases between. The length of the CDR3 is 15 residues. The CDR3: CASALQGTRGGELFF. CDR3 nucleotides: TGTGCCAGCGCTCTTCAGGGGACACGGGGCGGGGAGCTGTTTTTT.

The sample holds many counts of this clonotype. V is TRBV4-3 and J is TRBJ2-7; 9 bases map to TRBD1. The CDR3 loop spans 16 amino acids. V shed 1 base and J 6 bases; nucleotides not matched to a gene: 10. Germline CDR1 and CDR2: LGHNA and YSLEER. The CDR3 spells CASSQASGQGPGEQYF. In DNA form, the CDR3 reads TGCGCCAGCAGCCAAGCCTCGGGACAGGGTCCAGGCGAGCAGTACTTC.

Worth noting for this clonotype: This may arise from a read error, as a much more abundant clone is one base away. The chain combines TRBV11-2 with TRBJ1-6; D remains unclear. Germline V CDR1 and CDR2: SGHAT, FQNNGV. V dropped 3 bases and J dropped 8 bases, with 8 bases sitting between them. The CDR3 extends over 13 amino acids. CDR3 coding DNA: TGTGCCAGCAGCTTGAACAATCATTCACCCCTCCACTTT. Encoded protein: CASSLNNHSPLHF. Filled out from reference TRBV11-2 and TRBJ1-6, the complete variable domain reads EAGVAQSPRYKIIEKRQSVAFWCNPISGHATLYWYQQILGQGPKLLIQFQNNGVVDDSQLPKDRFSAERLKGVDSTLKIQPAKLEDSAVYLCASSLNNHSPLHFGNGTRLTVT.

This clonotype was counted many times. This rearrangement joins TRBV12-3 or TRBV12-4 to TRBJ2-1; tentatively, D is TRBD1 (5 bases). V lost 3 bases and J 7 bases, leaving 10 bases between the germline ends. The CDR3 totals 13 residues. CDR3 DNA sequence: TGTGCCAGCAGTTTTTACAGGAGTAATGAGCAGTTCTTC. Translation gives CASSFYRSNEQFF.

J is TRBJ1-1 and V is TRBV14; 7 bases are a match to TRBD1. Germline CDR1 reads SGHDN; CDR2 reads FVKESK. Trimming cost V 7 bases and J 4 bases; bases outside gene matches: 12. This CDR3 contains 15 residues. The CDR3 DNA follows: TGTGCCAGCAATGGGTGGGCAGGGGGATCCACTGAAGCTTTCTTT. Its protein product is CASNGWAGGSTEAFF.

This clonotype has a count of ten or more. J is TRBJ2-1 and V is TRBV24-1; 9 nucleotides align to TRBD2. Germline V lookup: CDR1 KGHDR, CDR2 SFDVKD. The CDR3 extends over 17 amino acids. After removal of 6 bases from V and 3 bases from J, the junction contained 11 bases not matched to a gene. The CDR3 DNA sequence: TGTGCCACCAGTTCAGGGATAAGCGGGGGGCTCTACAATGAGCAGTTCTTC. The encoded protein is CATSSGISGGLYNEQFF.

The J gene is TRBJ2-3, the V gene TRBV5-4; TRBD1 agrees at 7 bases. The CDR3 is made up of 13 amino acids. Germline CDR1 and CDR2: SGHNT and YYREEE (reference sequence). Trimming at V came to 4 bases and at J to 6 bases, leaving 5 bases not matched to a gene. The CDR3 loop reads CASSRQGVDTQYF. CDR3 nucleotide sequence: TGTGCCAGCAGCCGACAGGGAGTGGATACGCAGTATTTT. Complete variable domain (other parts from reference TRBV5-4 and TRBJ2-3): ETGVTQSPTHLIKTRGQQVTLRCSSQSGHNTVSWYQQALGQGPQFIFQYYREEENGRGNFPPRFSGLQFPNYSSELNVNALELDDSALYLCASSRQGVDTQYFGPGTRLTVL.

This clonotype was counted at least ten times. This rearrangement joins TRBV24-1 to TRBJ2-5, with D possibly called TRBD1 or TRBD2 (5 bases each). Germline CDR1 reads KGHDR; CDR2 reads SFDVKD. The CDR3 is 13 residues long. V lost 1 base and J 4 bases, leaving 6 bases between the germline ends. The CDR3 DNA reads as TGTGCCACCAGTGATTTTGGGGGAGAGACCCAGTACTTC. It codes for CATSDFGGETQYF.

This clonotype was detected ten times or more. The genes are TRBV4-1 and TRBJ1-1; 7 bases are a match to TRBD1. The CDR3 is made up of 21 amino acids. V shed 3 bases, J shed 0 bases, and the junction held 22 bases outside the gene matches. Germline V CDR1 and CDR2: MGHRA, YSYEKL. CDR3 sequence (DNA): TGCGCCAGCAGCCAGCTATTCCAGAATTTCCGGGACAGCCTTCTGAACACTGAAGCTTTCTTT. As protein: CASSQLFQNFRDSLLNTEAFF.

At least ten counts were recorded for this clonotype. The chain joins TRBV7-2 to TRBJ1-1, with a weak D call TRBD1 (6 bases). V shed 2 bases and J shed 5 bases, with 12 bases lying between them. The CDR3 is made up of 14 amino acids. Germline CDR1 SGHTA, CDR2 FQGNSA. CDR3 in DNA: TGTGCCAGCAGCTTAAGGGGGGTGGGAACTGAAGCTTTCTTT. Its protein product is CASSLRGVGTEAFF.

In this sample, this clonotype turned up a few times. V gene TRBV5-4 combines with J gene TRBJ2-3; D may be TRBD1 (5 bases). The V end was cut by 3 bases, the J end by 2 bases, with 13 bases between. CDR1 is SGHNT, CDR2 YYREEE, per germline (reference sequence). The CDR3 has 15 amino acids. The CDR3, as DNA: TGTGCCAGCAGCTCGGACAAGGACCACACAGATACGCAGTATTTT. Encoded protein: CASSSDKDHTDTQYF.

The chain has TRBV12-3 or TRBV12-4 and TRBJ2-5, with D perhaps being TRBD1 or TRBD2 (5 bases each). CDR3 length: 15 residues. The V end lost 8 bases, the J end lost 5 bases, and 21 bases lay between the germline ends. The CDR3 region has the DNA TGTGCCAGCGGTCCTATCGCCGGGACCTACGAGACCCAGTACTTC. It translates to CASGPIAGTYETQYF.

The genes are TRBV3-1 and TRBJ2-3; 7 positions match TRBD2. After removal of 2 bases from V and 6 bases from J, the junction contained 5 bases not matched to a gene. The CDR3 loop spans 14 amino acids. Germline CDR1 reads LGHDT; CDR2 reads YNNKEL (reference sequence). CDR3 nucleotides: TGTGCCAGCAGCCAAAGCGGGGCTCTGGATACGCAGTATTTT. Its translation: CASSQSGALDTQYF.

This clonotype was seen at least ten times. The J gene is TRBJ1-1, the V gene TRBV7-2; 8 nucleotides align to TRBD1. The CDR3 covers 17 residues. V lost 6 bases and J lost 0; bases outside the gene matches: 12. In germline, CDR1 is SGHTA, CDR2 FQGNSA. The CDR3 loop reads CASRGDRGNLLNTEAFF. As DNA, the CDR3 is TGTGCCAGCAGGGGAGACAGGGGCAATTTACTGAACACTGAAGCTTTCTTT.

This clonotype was observed a few times. The genes are TRBV7-2 and TRBJ2-7, with 7 bases that match TRBD1. The CDR3 is 15 amino acids. The germline gives CDR1 SGHTA, CDR2 FQGNSA. Trimming removed 0 bases from V and 2 bases from J; junction bases left unmatched: 4. The CDR3 spells CASSLASQGAYEQYF. The CDR3 bases are TGTGCCAGCAGCTTAGCGAGTCAGGGGGCCTACGAGCAGTACTTC.

The chain employs TRBV12-5 and TRBJ2-3, with D unresolved. This CDR3 is built from 15 residues. The V gene lost 2 bases and the J gene lost 3 bases, with 12 bases spanning the gap. Germline V gene data show CDR1 as LGHNT and CDR2 as FRNRAP. The CDR3 DNA is TGTGCTAGTGGTTTGTATGACATTGGAACAGATACGCAGTATTTT. This gives the protein CASGLYDIGTDTQYF.

This clonotype was observed many times. V is TRBV7-9 and J is TRBJ1-1; D remains unclear. The V end was cut by 5 bases, the J end by 6 bases, with 16 bases between. Germline V lookup: CDR1 SEHNR, CDR2 FQNEAQ (reference sequence). The CDR3 consists of 14 residues. CDR3 amino acids: CASSQWPERPEAFF. As DNA, the CDR3 is TGTGCCAGCAGCCAGTGGCCCGAAAGGCCTGAAGCTTTCTTT.